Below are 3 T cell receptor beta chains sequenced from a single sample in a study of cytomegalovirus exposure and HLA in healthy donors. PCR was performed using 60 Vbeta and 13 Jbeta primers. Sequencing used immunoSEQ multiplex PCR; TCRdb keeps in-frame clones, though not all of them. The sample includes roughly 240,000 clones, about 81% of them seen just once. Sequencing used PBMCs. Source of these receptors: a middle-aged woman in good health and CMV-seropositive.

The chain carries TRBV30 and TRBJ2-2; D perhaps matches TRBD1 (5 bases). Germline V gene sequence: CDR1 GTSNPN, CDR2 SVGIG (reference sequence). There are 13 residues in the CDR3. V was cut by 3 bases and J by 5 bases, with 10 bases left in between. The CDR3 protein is CAWRGKGTGELFF. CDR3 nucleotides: TGTGCCTGGAGAGGAAAGGGGACCGGGGAGCTGTTTTTT. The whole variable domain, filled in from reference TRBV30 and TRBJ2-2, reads SQTIHQWPATLVQPVGSPLSLECTVEGTSNPNLYWYRQAAGRGLQLLFYSVGIGQISSEVPQNLSASRPQDRQFILSSKKLLLSDSGFYLCAWRGKGTGELFFGEGSRLTVL.

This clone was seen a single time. The CDR3 protein is CASSRTVMNTEAFF. Here the CDR3 DNA reads TGCGCCAGCAGCCGGACAGTTATGAACACTGAAGCTTTCTTT. The chain carries TRBV4-1 and TRBJ1-1, with D possibly being TRBD1 (6 bases). The germline CDR1 and CDR2 sequences are MGHRA and YSYEKL. This CDR3 comprises 14 residues. Trimming left V 4 bases short and J 0 bases short, with 9 bases between.

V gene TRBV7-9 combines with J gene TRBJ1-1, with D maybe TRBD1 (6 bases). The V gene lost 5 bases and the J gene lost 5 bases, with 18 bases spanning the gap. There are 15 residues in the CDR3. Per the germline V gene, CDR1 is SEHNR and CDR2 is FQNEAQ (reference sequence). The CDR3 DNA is TGTGCCAGCAGCGATATTCAGGTGAGGGGGACTGAAGCTTTCTTT. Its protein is CASSDIQVRGTEAFF.